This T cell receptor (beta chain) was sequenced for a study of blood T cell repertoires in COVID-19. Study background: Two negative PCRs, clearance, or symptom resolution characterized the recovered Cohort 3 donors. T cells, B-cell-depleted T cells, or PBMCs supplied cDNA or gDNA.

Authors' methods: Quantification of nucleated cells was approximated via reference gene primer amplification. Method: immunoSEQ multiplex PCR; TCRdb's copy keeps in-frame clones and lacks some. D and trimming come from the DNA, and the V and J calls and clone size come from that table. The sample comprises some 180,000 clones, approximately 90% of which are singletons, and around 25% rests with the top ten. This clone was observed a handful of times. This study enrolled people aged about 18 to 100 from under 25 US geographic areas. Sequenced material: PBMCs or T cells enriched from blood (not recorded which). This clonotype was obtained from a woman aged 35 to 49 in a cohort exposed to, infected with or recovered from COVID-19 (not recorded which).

The CDR3 reads CASQGLGSEKLFF. The CDR3 nucleotides read TGTGCCAGCCAAGGACTTGGAAGTGAAAAACTGTTTTTT. The V gene is TRBV2, the J gene TRBJ1-4; D uncertain. Germline V gives CDR1 SNHLY, CDR2 FYNNEI. The CDR3 is 13 residues long. Trimming stripped 8 bases from V and 7 bases from J, with 14 bases between.